This T cell receptor (beta chain) was obtained from a study of OX40 agonist ivuxolimab in advanced cancers. About the study: Among those enrolled, mean age was about 63 years (range about 23 to 80) and over 70% were male.

Repertoires were generated with immunoSEQ multiplex PCR, while TCRdb's copy carries only in-frame clones and drops some. The data hold 70,000 to 85,000 clones, with just over 90% observed a single time. Study-wide results and limits: Some nonresponders additionally presented with little normalized T-cell clonal expansion.

The ends lost 5 bases at V and 5 bases at J; junction bases unmatched: 9. CDR1 is LNHDA, CDR2 SQIVND, per germline (reference sequence). The CDR3 has 15 amino acids. A note on this clone: Its specificity is unknown.

V is TRBV19 and J is TRBJ2-7; 10 bases align to TRBD1. This TCR was sampled from an adult with an advanced solid tumor such as melanoma, head and neck, liver or kidney cancer. Material: CD4+ or CD8+ T cells sorted from blood, obtained in a trial of the OX40 agonist ivuxolimab. CDR3 coding DNA: TGTGCCAGTAGTCGGGGGGGACAGGGGATCCACGAGCAGTACTTC. Residues: CASSRGGQGIHEQYF.